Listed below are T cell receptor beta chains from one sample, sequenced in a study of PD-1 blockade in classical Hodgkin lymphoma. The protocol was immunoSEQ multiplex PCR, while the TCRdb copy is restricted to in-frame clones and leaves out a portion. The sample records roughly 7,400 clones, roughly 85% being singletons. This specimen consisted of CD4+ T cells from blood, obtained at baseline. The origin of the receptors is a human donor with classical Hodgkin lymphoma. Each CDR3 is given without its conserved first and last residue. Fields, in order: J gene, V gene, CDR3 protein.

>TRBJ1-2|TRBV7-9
ASSVGTGGANYGYT
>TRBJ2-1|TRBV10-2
ASSDWGGPNNEQF
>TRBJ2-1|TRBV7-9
ASSLEIEDHWI
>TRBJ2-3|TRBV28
ASSQILLLADTQY
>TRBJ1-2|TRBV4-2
ASSQDTGGYT
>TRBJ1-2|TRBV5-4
ASSRTGDGYT
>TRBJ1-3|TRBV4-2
ASSWEGVTIY
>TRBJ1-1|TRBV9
ASSVAPGQGAWNTEAF
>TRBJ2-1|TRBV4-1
ASSQDATPAYNEQF
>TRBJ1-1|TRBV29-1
SAGQGGAF
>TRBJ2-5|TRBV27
ASSPRPRAGETQY
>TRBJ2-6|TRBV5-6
ASSLPRTGANVLT
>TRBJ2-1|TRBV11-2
ASSGRGASYNEQF
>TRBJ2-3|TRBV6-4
ASSVGGGSSGTDTQY
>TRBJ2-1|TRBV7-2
ASLDERTPYNEQF
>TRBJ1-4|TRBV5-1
ASSSIGQNEKLF
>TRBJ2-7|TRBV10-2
ASSEPSGPYEQY
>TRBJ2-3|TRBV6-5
ASSKSGGITDTQY
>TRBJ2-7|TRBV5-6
ASSSRDGSYEQY
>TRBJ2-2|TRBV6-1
ASSDLGSAFNTGELF
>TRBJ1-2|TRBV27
ASSKGQNYNYGYT
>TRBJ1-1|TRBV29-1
SVGTGF
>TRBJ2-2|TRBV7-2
ASSLRTGGTGELF
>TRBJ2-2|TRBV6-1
ASRLGTGVTGELF
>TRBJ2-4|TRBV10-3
AISTQQGLAKNIQY
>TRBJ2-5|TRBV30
AWSVYIETQY
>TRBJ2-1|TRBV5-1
ASSFIIGQYNEQF
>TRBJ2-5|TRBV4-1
ASSQESWGQVQTQY
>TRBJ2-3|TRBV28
ASSPFWRGTDTQY
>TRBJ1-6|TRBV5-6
ASSFQENSPLH
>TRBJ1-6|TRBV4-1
ASSPTVAEGRGSPLH
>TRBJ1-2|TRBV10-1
ASSETGRPYGYT
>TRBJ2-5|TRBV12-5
ASGSGTGKEETQY
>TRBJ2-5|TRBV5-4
ASSSVPLETQY
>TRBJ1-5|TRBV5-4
ASSDTGSNQPQH
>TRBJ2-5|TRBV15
ATLDLRTGETQY
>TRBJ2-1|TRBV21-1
ASSKLATGTLFTSYNEQF
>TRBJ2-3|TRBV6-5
ASTPSGQPTDTQY
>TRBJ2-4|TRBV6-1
ASSEFEREIL
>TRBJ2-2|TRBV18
ASSPVRVGYTGELF
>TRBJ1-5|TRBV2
ASSGSLEPQH
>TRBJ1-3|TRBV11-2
ASSLEGRSSGNTIY
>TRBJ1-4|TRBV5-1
ASSPAGIATNEKLF
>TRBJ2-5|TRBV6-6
ASSYFTGTKKETQY
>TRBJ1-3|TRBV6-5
ASSADRGGGNTIY
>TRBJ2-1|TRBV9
ASSGLGASYNEQF
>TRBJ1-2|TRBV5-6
ASSLDYGYT
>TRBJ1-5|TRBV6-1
ASSGHLSNQPQH
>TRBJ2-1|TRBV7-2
ASSLSGTSIKQF
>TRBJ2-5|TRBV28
ASSQLGVGLAEETQY
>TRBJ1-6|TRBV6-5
ASSYMNSPLH